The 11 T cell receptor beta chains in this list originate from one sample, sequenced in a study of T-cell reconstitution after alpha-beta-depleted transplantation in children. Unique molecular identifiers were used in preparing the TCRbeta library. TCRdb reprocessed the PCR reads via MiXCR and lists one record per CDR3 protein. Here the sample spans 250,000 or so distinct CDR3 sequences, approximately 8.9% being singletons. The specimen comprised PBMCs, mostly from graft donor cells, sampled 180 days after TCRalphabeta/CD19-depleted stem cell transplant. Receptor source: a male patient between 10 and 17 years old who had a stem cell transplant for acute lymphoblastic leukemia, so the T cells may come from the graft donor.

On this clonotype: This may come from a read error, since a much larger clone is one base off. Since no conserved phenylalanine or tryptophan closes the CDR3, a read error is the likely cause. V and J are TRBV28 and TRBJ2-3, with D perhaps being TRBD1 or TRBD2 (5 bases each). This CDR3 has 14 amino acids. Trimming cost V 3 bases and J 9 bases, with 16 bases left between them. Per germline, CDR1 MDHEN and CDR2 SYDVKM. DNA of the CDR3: TGTGCCAGCAGTTTTCAGGGAGTCGTAGTAACGCAGTATTCT. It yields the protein CASSFQGVVVTQYS.

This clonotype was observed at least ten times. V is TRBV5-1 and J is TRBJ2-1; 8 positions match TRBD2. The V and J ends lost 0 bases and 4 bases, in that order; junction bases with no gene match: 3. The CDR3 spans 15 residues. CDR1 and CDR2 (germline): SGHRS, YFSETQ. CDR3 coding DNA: TGCGCCAGCAGCTTGGAAAGCGGGGGTTACAATGAGCAGTTCTTC. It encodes CASSLESGGYNEQFF.

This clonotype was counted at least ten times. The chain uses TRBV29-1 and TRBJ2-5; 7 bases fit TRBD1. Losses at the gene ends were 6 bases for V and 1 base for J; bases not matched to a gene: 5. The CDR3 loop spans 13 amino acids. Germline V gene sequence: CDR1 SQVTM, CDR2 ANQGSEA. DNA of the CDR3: TGCAGCGTCCCGACAGGGCCCCAAGAGACCCAGTACTTC. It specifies CSVPTGPQETQYF.

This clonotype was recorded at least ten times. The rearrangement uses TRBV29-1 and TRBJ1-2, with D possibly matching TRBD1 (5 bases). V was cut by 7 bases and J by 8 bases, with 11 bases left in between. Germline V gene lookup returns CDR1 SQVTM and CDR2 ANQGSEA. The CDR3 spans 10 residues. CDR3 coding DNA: TGCAGCGCCGAGGGGTTGGGCTACACCTTC. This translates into CSAEGLGYTF.

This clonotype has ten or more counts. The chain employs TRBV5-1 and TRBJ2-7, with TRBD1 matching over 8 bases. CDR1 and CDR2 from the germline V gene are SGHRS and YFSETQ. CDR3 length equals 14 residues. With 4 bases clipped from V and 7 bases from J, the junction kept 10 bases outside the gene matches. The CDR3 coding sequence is TGCGCCAGCAGCCGGGACAGGCGCCCTGGTGAGCAGTACTTC. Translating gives CASSRDRRPGEQYF. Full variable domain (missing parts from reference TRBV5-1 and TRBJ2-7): KAGVTQTPRYLIKTRGQQVTLSCSPISGHRSVSWYQQTPGQGLQFLFEYFSETQRNKGNFPGRFSGRQFSNSRSEMNVSTLELGDSALYLCASSRDRRPGEQYFGPGTRLTVT.

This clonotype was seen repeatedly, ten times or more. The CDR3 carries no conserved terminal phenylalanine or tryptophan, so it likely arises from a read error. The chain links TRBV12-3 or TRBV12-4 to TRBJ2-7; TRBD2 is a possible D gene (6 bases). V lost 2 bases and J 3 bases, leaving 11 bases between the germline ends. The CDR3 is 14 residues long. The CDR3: CASSLRVSGYEQYL. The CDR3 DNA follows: TGTGCCAGCAGTTTAAGGGTTAGCGGCTACGAGCAGTACCTC.

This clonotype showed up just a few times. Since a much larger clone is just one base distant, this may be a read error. The DNA for the CDR3 is TGTGCCAGCAGCTCAGGAGACAGCCCGAACACCGGGGAGCTGTTTTTT. Its protein is CASSSGDSPNTGELFF. The rearrangement uses TRBV7-7 and TRBJ2-2; weak D call: TRBD1 (5 bases). V lost 4 bases, J lost 0 bases, and 12 bases lay in between. CDR3 length: 16 residues. Germline CDR1 reads SSHAT; CDR2 reads FNYEAQ (reference sequence). The full variable domain, rest sourced from reference TRBV7-7 and TRBJ2-2, is GAGVSQSPRYKVTKRGQDVTLRCDPISSHATLYWYQQALGQGPEFLTYFNYEAQPDKSGLPSDRFSAERPEGSISTLTIQRTEQRDSAMYRCASSSGDSPNTGELFFGEGSRLTVL.

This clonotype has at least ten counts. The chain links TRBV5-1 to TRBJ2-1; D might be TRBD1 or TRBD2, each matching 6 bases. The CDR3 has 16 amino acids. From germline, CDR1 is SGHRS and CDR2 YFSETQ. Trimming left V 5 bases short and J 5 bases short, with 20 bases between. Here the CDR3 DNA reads TGCGCCAGCAGTCACCTTGGGGGGACACTTCACAATGAGCAGTTCTTC. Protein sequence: CASSHLGGTLHNEQFF.

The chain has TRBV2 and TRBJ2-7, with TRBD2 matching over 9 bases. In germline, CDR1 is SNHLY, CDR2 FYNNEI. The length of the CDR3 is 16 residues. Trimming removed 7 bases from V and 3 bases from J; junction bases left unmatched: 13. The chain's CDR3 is CASKPAGGPLRYEQYF. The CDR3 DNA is TGTGCCAGCAAGCCAGCGGGAGGACCCCTCCGCTACGAGCAGTACTTC.

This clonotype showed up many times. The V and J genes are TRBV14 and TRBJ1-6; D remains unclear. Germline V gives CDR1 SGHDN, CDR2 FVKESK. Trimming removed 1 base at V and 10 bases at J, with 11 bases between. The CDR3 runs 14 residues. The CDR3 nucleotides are TGTGCCAGCAGCCAAGTAATGGTGGGATCACCCCTCCACTTT. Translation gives CASSQVMVGSPLHF.

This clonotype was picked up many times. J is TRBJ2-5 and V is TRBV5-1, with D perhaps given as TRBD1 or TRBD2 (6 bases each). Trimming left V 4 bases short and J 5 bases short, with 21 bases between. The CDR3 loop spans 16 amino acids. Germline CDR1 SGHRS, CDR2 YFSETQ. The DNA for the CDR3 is TGCGCCAGCAGCCCCTATACGGGGGCAGGGTCGGAGACCCAGTACTTC. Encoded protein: CASSPYTGAGSETQYF. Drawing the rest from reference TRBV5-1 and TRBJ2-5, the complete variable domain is KAGVTQTPRYLIKTRGQQVTLSCSPISGHRSVSWYQQTPGQGLQFLFEYFSETQRNKGNFPGRFSGRQFSNSRSEMNVSTLELGDSALYLCASSPYTGAGSETQYFGPGTRLLVL.